The present entry profiles one TCR beta chain with its context. The target antigen is unknown. Trimming removed 1 base from V and 6 bases from J, with 17 bases in between. CDR1 SGHRS and CDR2 YFSETQ come from the germline V gene. The CDR3 length is 15 residues. This entry comes from a study of radiation and T cells in renal cell carcinoma. General study points: Baseline intratumoral clonotype presence is unknown without pretreatment biopsies.

Assay: immunoSEQ multiplex PCR; the TCRdb copy retains only in-frame clones and omits some. The table records about 150,000 clones, about 87% of them present only once. As for time point: baseline pretreatment blood. Stated treatment: 15 Gy SBRT to primary tumor, nephrectomy 4 weeks later. The chain uses TRBV5-1 and TRBJ2-7; D call uncertain. Sequencing was performed on blood, taken from a patient whose treatment included radiotherapy and nephrectomy. The receptor's source is a woman between 65 and 79 years old with renal cell carcinoma. CDR3 sequence reads: CASSLTGRSHTEQYF. The CDR3, as DNA: TGCGCCAGCAGCTTGACTGGCAGGAGCCATACCGAGCAGTACTTC.